The clone carrying this T cell receptor beta chain was detected many times. What it binds is not known. This entry belongs to a study of regulatory T cells in long-lasting Graves disease. Study conclusions and caveats: Persistent Graves' patients showed a TCR diversity that was lower than that of newly diagnosed ones. Peripheral blood, not thyroid tissue, was the sole material studied.

Specified time point: newly diagnosed GD, antithyroid drugs for less than 3 months. Extracted RNA from PBMCs served as the source of the TCR library. American Thyroid Association guidelines defined Graves' disease diagnosis. Collection of peripheral blood (about 8.1 milliliters) was done using EDTA tubes. Construction of TCR beta libraries relied on iRepertoire HTBI primers and on Arm-PCR targeting CDR3 regions. MiXCR, applied by TCRdb to the multiplex PCR reads, yields one record per CDR3 protein. The data show about 500,000 distinct CDR3 sequences, with approximately 12% seen just once and roughly 9.3% held by the top ten. These records were also assigned to another study, of T cells in Graves' hyperthyroidism and ophthalmopathy.

The starting material was peripheral blood mononuclear cells (PBMCs), obtained at new diagnosis, from a patient treated with antithyroid drugs. This sequence was found in a woman in her twenties or thirties with Graves disease.

The CDR3: CASSLEYNGYTF. CDR3 nucleotides: TGTGCCAGCAGCTTAGAGTACAATGGCTACACCTTC. V usage is TRBV11-2 and J usage is TRBJ1-2; D call uncertain. Germline V lookup: CDR1 SGHAT, CDR2 FQNNGV. V was clipped by 0 bases and J by 6 bases, with 5 bases between them. The length of the CDR3 is 12 residues.